This TCR beta chain was documented in a study of T-cell memory formation after mild COVID-19. Trimming took 3 bases from V and 6 from J, leaving 10 bases between them. The CDR3 is 13 amino acids. The V gene's germline CDR1 is SGHTA and CDR2 FQGNSA. TCRdb re-analysed the 5' RACE reads in MiXCR, keeping a single row per CDR3 protein. The sample carries 250,000 to 350,000 distinct CDR3 sequences, roughly a fifth recorded once. The receptor was isolated from a man aged 18 to 29 who had mild COVID-19 (a few samples of this study predate the infection). Cell type and time point are not known. V gene TRBV7-2 combines with J gene TRBJ2-3; D is ambiguous. The sample consisted of PBMCs or a T cell subset sorted from them (not recorded which). The CDR3 DNA sequence: TGTGCCAGCAGCTTTTCCCTGCAGGATACGCAGTATTTT. Residues: CASSFSLQDTQYF.